The 2 T cell receptor beta chains below all came from one sample that was sequenced in a study of blood T cell repertoires in COVID-19. Method: immunoSEQ multiplex PCR; TCRdb's copy keeps in-frame clones and lacks some. The sample consists of 220,000 or so clones, 85% to 90% of them appearing once. Source material: PBMCs or T cells enriched from blood (not recorded which). These receptors originate from a young man who had been exposed to COVID-19.

The V and J genes are TRBV11-1 and TRBJ1-1; 8 nucleotides agree with TRBD1. Germline V gene data show CDR1 as SGHAT and CDR2 as FQDESV (reference sequence). J lost 4 bases, V lost 5 bases, and 9 bases had no gene match. This CDR3 spans 15 amino acids. Written as DNA, the CDR3 is TGTGCCAGCAGCCGCGTGACAGGGGTTGGCACTGAAGCTTTCTTT. Translation: CASSRVTGVGTEAFF.

This sequence joins TRBV29-1 and TRBJ1-1, with a tentative D call TRBD1 (6 bases). Germline loops: CDR1 SQVTM, CDR2 ANQGSEA. The CDR3 loop spans 12 amino acids. DNA of the CDR3: TGCAGGGCACAGGGAATTGCCACTGAAGCTTTCTTT. Residues: CRAQGIATEAFF.